This is a list of T cell receptor beta chains from one sample in a study of CD8+ T cells in alopecia areata. The protocol was immunoSEQ multiplex PCR, while the TCRdb copy is restricted to in-frame clones and leaves out a portion. The data contain 110,000 to 150,000 clones, 86% of them singletons. The sequencing here drew on CD8+ T cells sorted from blood, taken at week 4, from a patient treated with tofacitinib. The source of these receptors is a human donor with alopecia areata. Each CDR3 is given without its conserved first and last residue. The order of the fields is V gene, J gene, CDR3 protein.

TRBV6-5,TRBJ2-1,ASTSGTGVNEQF
TRBV29-1,TRBJ2-1,SGGASGYNEQF
TRBV7-9,TRBJ2-7,ASSHYGELYEQY
TRBV7-9,TRBJ1-1,ASSVPLEGAF
TRBV29-1,TRBJ2-3,SVPGTRRTDTQY
TRBV27,TRBJ2-5,ASSFTGGQETQY
TRBV4-1,TRBJ2-5,ASSFAAGGKETQY
TRBV11-2,TRBJ2-5,ASSLGMGDQETQY
TRBV7-9,TRBJ2-6,ASSFPGGQSGANVLT
TRBV29-1,TRBJ2-7,SVASASGDEQY
TRBV5-6,TRBJ2-7,ASSLGTSDEQY
TRBV4-1,TRBJ2-7,ASSQGRGGYEQY
TRBV30,TRBJ2-6,AGSTAAGANVLT
TRBV7-9,TRBJ1-4,ASSFSSGPTNEKLF
TRBV5-1,TRBJ1-1,ASSSPGENTEAF
TRBV29-1,TRBJ2-7,SVGGQGGEQY
TRBV5-4,TRBJ2-7,ASSLDRAGEQY
TRBV5-1,TRBJ2-7,ASSLYNAALAGISYEQY
TRBV27,TRBJ2-5,ASSLIGGQETQY
TRBV6-5,TRBJ1-2,ASSYSNTYT
TRBV5-1,TRBJ2-7,ASSFGRDRSYEQY
TRBV27,TRBJ2-1,ASSLTVRGNEQF
TRBV4-1,TRBJ2-3,ASSQERAGGTDTQY
TRBV5-1,TRBJ2-7,ASSFGISSYEQY
TRBV9,TRBJ2-2,ASTGGDTGELF
TRBV7-9,TRBJ1-1,ASRKDSTEAF
TRBV5-4,TRBJ2-2,ASSQQGTGELF
TRBV7-9,TRBJ2-7,ASSSAYEQY
TRBV14,TRBJ2-1,ASSQTHTAPYEQF
TRBV29-1,TRBJ2-1,SVEVGSNYNEQF
TRBV19,TRBJ2-1,ASSPGGLHEQF
TRBV29-1,TRBJ1-2,SVEEVVGQYGYT
TRBV4-1,TRBJ2-7,ASSQEDQGVYEQY
TRBV5-4,TRBJ2-7,ASSSQAAYEQY
TRBV9,TRBJ2-1,ASSVGQSYNEQF
TRBV29-1,TRBJ2-3,SVLSLGTDTQY
TRBV7-9,TRBJ2-7,ASSLPQGPAYEQY
TRBV9,TRBJ2-1,ASSVGLGEGEQF
TRBV27,TRBJ2-1,ASSLSKGEQF
TRBV7-2,TRBJ2-1,ASSFPTSGSYEQF